This T cell receptor (beta chain) was sequenced for a study of T cell changes during pregnancy in multiple sclerosis. Assay: immunoSEQ multiplex PCR; the TCRdb copy retains only in-frame clones and omits some. The data show 90,000 to 120,000 clones, 85% to 95% seen once. This CDR3 is 15 amino acids long. After removal of 3 bases from V and 1 base from J, the junction contained 7 bases not matched to a gene. Germline V CDR1 and CDR2: SGHKS, YYEKEE (reference sequence). The V call is TRBV5-5, the J call TRBJ2-7; 7 nucleotides agree with TRBD2. The sequencing here drew on peripheral blood, taken in the third trimester of pregnancy. This TCR came from a female donor in good health, enrolled as a control in a pregnancy study. This chain's CDR3 is CASSSVDGGSYEQYF. DNA for the CDR3: TGTGCCAGCAGCTCTGTAGACGGGGGGTCCTACGAGCAGTACTTC.